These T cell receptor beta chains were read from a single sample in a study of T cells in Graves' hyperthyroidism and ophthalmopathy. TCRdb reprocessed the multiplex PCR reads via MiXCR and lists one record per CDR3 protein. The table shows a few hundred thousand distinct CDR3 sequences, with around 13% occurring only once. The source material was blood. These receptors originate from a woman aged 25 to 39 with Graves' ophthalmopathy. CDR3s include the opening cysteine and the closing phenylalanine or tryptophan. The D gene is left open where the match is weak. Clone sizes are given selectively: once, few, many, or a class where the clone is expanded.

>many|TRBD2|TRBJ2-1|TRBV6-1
CASSEASGGAYNEQFF
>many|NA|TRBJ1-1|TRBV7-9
CASSSNLMEGTEAFF
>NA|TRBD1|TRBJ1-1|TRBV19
CASEGQANTEAFF
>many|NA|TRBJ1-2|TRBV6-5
CASSYLGPGVLPNYGYTF
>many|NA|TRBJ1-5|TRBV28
CASSFERGLGNQPQHF
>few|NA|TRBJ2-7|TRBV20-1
CSARDIREQYF
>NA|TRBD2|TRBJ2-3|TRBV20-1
CSADSGGATDTQYF
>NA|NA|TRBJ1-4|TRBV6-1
CASSLSWGGTEKLFF
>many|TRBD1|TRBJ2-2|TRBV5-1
CASSQDRGYTGELFF
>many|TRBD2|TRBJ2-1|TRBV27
CASSRGTSGGWDEQFF
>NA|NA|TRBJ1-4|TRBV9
CASSDNWGEKLFF
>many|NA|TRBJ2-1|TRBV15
CATSREGSFMGNEQFF
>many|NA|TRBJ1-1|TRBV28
CASLREPVRSAEAFF
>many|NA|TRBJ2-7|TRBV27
CASSLRGVVDVHEQYF
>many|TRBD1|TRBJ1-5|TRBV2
CASSGTDTEIYSNQPQHF
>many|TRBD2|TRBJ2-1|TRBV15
CATSSLAGGRNEQFF
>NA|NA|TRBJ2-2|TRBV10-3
CAISEGTPNTGELFF
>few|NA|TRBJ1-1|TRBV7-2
CASSQTGNTEASF
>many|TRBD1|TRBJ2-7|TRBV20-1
CSASGTGSYEQYF
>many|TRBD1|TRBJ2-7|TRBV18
CASSPIPGTGNEQYF
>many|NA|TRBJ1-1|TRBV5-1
CASSPVGDGENTEAFF
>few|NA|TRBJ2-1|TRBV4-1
CASSQGTINEQFF
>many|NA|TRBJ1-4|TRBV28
CASSPLKEEKLFF
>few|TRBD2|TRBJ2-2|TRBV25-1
CASSANSRGGVSGELFF
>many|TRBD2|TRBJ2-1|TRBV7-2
CASSSPYGGAYSNEQFF
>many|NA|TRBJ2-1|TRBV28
CASTIGAGGEQFF
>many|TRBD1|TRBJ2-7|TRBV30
CAWGTGGSEQYF
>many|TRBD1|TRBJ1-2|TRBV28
CATQEPGTGNYGYTF
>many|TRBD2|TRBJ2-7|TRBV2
CASSPTGLAGDHEQYF
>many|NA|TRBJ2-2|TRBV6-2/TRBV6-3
CASSLKSTGELFF
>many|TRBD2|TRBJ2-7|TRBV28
CASSSLAGGPTSYEQYF
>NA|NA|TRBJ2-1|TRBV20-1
CSARAPAGALKYNEQFF
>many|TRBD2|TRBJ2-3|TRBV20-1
CSARSGRGADTQYF
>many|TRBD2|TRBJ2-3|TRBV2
CASSDRTGGSDTQYF
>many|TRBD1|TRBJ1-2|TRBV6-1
CAERGGDGYTF
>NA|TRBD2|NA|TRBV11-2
CASSPGGGETQFF
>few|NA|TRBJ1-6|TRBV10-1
CAVGTEIYNSPLHF
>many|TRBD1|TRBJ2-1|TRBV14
CASSQEGQTGRDEQFF
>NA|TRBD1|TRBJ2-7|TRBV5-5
CASSSTGGNYKQYF
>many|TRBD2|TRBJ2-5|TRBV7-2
CASSYQGSGVETQYF
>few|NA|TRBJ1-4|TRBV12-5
CASGDFGKLFF
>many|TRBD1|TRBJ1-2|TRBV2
CASSKIKGQGGGYTF
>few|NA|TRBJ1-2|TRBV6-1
CASTPIRGNYGYTF
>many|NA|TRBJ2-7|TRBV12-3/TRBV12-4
CASSLWDTAYEQYF
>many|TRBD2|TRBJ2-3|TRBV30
CAWSVRGGADTQYF
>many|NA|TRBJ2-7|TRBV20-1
CSAAEDEQYF
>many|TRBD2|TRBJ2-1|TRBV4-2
CASSQDRVRASGAGEQFF
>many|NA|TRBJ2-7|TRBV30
CAWSVRFTEQYF
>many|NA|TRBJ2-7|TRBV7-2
CASSLRERAYEQYF